The 2 T cell receptor beta chains presented below share a single source sample, sequenced in a study of multiple sclerosis patients with progressive multifocal leukoencephalopathy. The time point here: before natalizumab initiation. TCRdb's copy holds only in-frame clones and misses some; the assay was immunoSEQ multiplex PCR. The table lists roughly 30,000 clones, approximately 90% of them singletons. Sequencing was carried out using PBMCs. The receptors here all came from a human donor with multiple sclerosis.

V and J are TRBV19 and TRBJ2-3; D could derive from TRBD1 or TRBD2 (5 bases each). The CDR3 has 14 residues. Germline CDR1 and CDR2: LNHDA and SQIVND (reference sequence). V lost 2 bases and J 5 bases, leaving 11 bases between the germline ends. The CDR3 loop reads CASSIRDLGDTQYF. The CDR3, as DNA: TGTGCCAGTAGTATAAGGGACCTGGGAGATACGCAGTATTTT.

The chain uses TRBV7-6 and TRBJ2-7, with D possibly being TRBD1 (6 bases). Germline values: CDR1 SGHVS, CDR2 FNYEAQ. The CDR3 extends over 13 amino acids. V lost 1 base, J lost 6 bases, and 10 bases lay in between. The CDR3 nucleotides read TGTGCCAGCAGCTTAGAGTCAGGGGCCGAGCAGTACTTC. Translated: CASSLESGAEQYF.